This record concerns one T cell receptor beta chain sequence. As yet, its antigen is unknown. This record belongs to a study of cytomegalovirus exposure and HLA in healthy donors. Study information: Approximately 80 million unique TCRs from HLA-typed donors were held in an early data release. Study-level results: Altogether, some 170 TCR beta chains were recorded as cytomegalovirus-associated. Certain indistinguishable V segments, among them TRBV6-2 and TRBV6-3, were excluded. As a later analysis showed, a missense DCLRE1C variant was linked to trimming of TCR beta V- and J-genes.

The CDR3 has 15 amino acids. The germline V gene has CDR1 MDHEN and CDR2 SYDVKM. V trimming: 6 bases; J trimming: 4 bases; junction bases outside the gene matches: 8. PCR was performed using 60 Vbeta and 13 Jbeta primers. The repertoire was sequenced with immunoSEQ multiplex PCR; TCRdb's copy has only in-frame clones and lacks some. The sample holds around 150,000 clones, roughly 88% seen once. Input material: PBMCs. The sequence was collected from a woman aged 18-29 years in good health and CMV-seronegative. The chain employs TRBV28 and TRBJ1-3; 8 positions match TRBD1. CDR3 loop: CASRPQGAGGNTIYF. In DNA, the CDR3 is TGTGCCAGCAGGCCTCAGGGGGCGGGGGGAAACACCATATATTTT.